Here is one T cell receptor beta chain with its context. Other DNA sequences of this sample code for an identical CDR3. This CDR3 contains 13 residues. Germline V lookup: CDR1 LNHDA, CDR2 SQIVND (reference sequence). The V and J ends lost 6 bases and 0 bases respectively, with 8 bases between them. Original processing notes: For nucleated cells, counts were estimated from reference gene primer amplification. Here immunoSEQ multiplex PCR was the method, and the copy in TCRdb shows in-frame clones only, minus some. V, J and clone size were drawn from that table, and D and trimming were deduced from the DNA. The sample holds around 100,000 clones, roughly 86% seen once. This record belongs to a study of blood T cell repertoires in COVID-19. Study-wide background: COVID-19 samples, acute and convalescent, were from the United States, Italy and Spain. T cells, B-cell-depleted T cells, or PBMCs provided the cDNA or gDNA that served as material.

The J gene is TRBJ1-2, the V gene TRBV19; no clear D gene. This sequence originates from a middle-aged man with acute or convalescent COVID-19. Sequencing was done on a sample of peripheral blood. The CDR3 sequence: CASSAGANYGYTF. Written as DNA, the CDR3 is TGTGCCAGTAGCGCCGGAGCTAACTATGGCTACACCTTC.